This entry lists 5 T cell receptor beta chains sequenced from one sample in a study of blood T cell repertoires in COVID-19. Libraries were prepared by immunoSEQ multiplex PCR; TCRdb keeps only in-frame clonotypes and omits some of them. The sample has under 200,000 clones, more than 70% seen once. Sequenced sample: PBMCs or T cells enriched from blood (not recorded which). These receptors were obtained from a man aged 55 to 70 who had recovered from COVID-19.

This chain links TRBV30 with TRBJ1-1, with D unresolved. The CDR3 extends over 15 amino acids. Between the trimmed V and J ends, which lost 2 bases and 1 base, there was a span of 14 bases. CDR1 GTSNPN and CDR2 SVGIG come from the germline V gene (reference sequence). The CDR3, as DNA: TGTGCCTGGAGTCCCCCCCCCGTTTCGAACACTGAAGCTTTCTTT. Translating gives CAWSPPPVSNTEAFF.

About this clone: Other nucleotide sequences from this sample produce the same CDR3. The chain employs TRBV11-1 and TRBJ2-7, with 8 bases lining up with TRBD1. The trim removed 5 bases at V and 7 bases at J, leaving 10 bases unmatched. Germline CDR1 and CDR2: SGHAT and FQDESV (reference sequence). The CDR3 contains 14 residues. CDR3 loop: CASSLEDRAVEQYF. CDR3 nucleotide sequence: TGTGCCAGCAGCCTCGAGGACAGGGCTGTTGAGCAGTACTTC.

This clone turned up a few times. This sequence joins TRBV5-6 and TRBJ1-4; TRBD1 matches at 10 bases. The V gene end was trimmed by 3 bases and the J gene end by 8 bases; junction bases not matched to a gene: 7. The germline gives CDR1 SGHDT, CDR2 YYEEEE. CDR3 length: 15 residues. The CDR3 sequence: CASSSRDRGVEKLFF. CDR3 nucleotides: TGTGCCAGCAGCTCCCGGGACAGGGGTGTAGAAAAACTGTTTTTT. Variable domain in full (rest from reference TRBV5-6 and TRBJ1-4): DAGVTQSPTHLIKTRGQQVTLRCSPKSGHDTVSWYQQALGQGPQFIFQYYEEEERQRGNFPDRFSGHQFPNYSSELNVNALLLGDSALYLCASSSRDRGVEKLFFGSGTQLSVL.

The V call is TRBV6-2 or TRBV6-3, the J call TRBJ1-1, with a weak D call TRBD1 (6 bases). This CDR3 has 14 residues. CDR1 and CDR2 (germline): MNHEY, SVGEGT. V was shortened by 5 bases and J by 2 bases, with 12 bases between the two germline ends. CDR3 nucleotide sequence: TGTGCCAGCAGTCCCACAGGGAGAAACACTGAAGCTTTCTTT. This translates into CASSPTGRNTEAFF.

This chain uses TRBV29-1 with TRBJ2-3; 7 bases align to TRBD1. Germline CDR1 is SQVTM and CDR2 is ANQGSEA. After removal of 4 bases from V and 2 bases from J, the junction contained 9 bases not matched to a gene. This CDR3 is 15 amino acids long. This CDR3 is CSVGGWKGATDTQYF. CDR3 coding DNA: TGCAGCGTTGGAGGATGGAAGGGGGCCACAGATACGCAGTATTTT.